These 8 T cell receptor beta chains were sequenced from one sample in a study of cytotoxic CD8 clonotypes in ibrutinib-treated CLL. Repertoires were generated with immunoSEQ multiplex PCR, while TCRdb's copy carries only in-frame clones and drops some. The sample includes about 130,000 clones, around 84% of them seen just once. The source was PBMCs, collected after 24 months of ibrutinib treatment. These receptors were collected from a human donor with chronic lymphocytic leukemia.

V gene TRBV19 combines with J gene TRBJ1-1; D gene ambiguous. This CDR3 contains 14 residues. The germline CDR1 and CDR2 sequences are LNHDA and SQIVND (reference sequence). V gave up 6 bases and J gave up 3 bases, with 14 bases separating them. DNA of the CDR3: TGTGCCAGTAGCGCTTCGGGTCGTGACACTGAAGCTTTCTTT. It specifies CASSASGRDTEAFF.

The chain recombines TRBV7-2 with TRBJ2-7; 8 nucleotides match TRBD2. The CDR3 length is 14 residues. Trimming took 8 bases from V and 6 from J; bases not matched to a gene: 12. Germline assignment: CDR1 SGHTA and CDR2 FQGNSA. DNA of the CDR3: TGTGCCAGCTCGGACGCGGGGGGCTTGGGCGAGCAGTACTTC. Translated, it gives CASSDAGGLGEQYF.

The rearrangement joins TRBV5-1 to TRBJ1-5; possibly TRBD1 for D (5 bases). Germline V lookup: CDR1 SGHRS, CDR2 YFSETQ. The germline V and J ends were trimmed by 0 bases and 3 bases, with 7 bases remaining between them. The CDR3 has 14 amino acids. DNA of the CDR3: TGCGCCAGCAGCTTGGGGACAAACAATCAGCCCCAGCATTTT. Amino acids: CASSLGTNNQPQHF.

This clone is a singleton in its sample. J is TRBJ1-2 and V is TRBV18; D is possibly TRBD1 (5 bases). The CDR3 length is 16 residues. Germline V CDR1 and CDR2: KGHSH, LQKENI. Deletions cut 3 bases from V and 7 bases from J, with 21 bases between. CDR3 DNA: TGTGCCAGCTCACCCCAGCGACCGGGACGTCGGGGTGGCTACACCTTC. Translation gives CASSPQRPGRRGGYTF.

CDR3 nucleotide sequence: TGTGCCAGCAGTTATTCCCTCGGACGGGGAAATGAAGCTTTCTTT. This encodes CASSYSLGRGNEAFF. The genes are TRBV6-5 and TRBJ1-1; no reliable D call. V lost 3 bases and J 7 bases, leaving 18 bases between the germline ends. Germline V CDR1 and CDR2: MNHEY, SVGAGI. The CDR3 sequence is 15 residues long.

The chain is built from TRBV7-3 and TRBJ2-2, with D perhaps being TRBD1 or TRBD2 (5 bases each). The length of the CDR3 is 15 residues. Germline V gene data show CDR1 as SGHTA and CDR2 as FQGTGA. V was cut by 6 bases and J by 2 bases, with 13 bases left in between. The CDR3 loop reads CASSDLGPNTGELFF. The CDR3 bases are TGTGCCAGCAGTGACTTGGGACCTAACACCGGGGAGCTGTTTTTT.

The gene calls are TRBV19 and TRBJ1-6; D gene uncertain. Germline V gene lookup returns CDR1 LNHDA and CDR2 SQIVND (reference sequence). The CDR3 extends over 15 amino acids. Trimming took 6 bases from V and 0 from J, leaving 9 bases between them. CDR3 sequence: CASRSGSSYNSPLHF. CDR3 in DNA: TGTGCCAGTAGGAGCGGGAGCTCCTATAATTCACCCCTCCACTTT.

The gene calls are TRBV2 and TRBJ1-5; TRBD1 might be the D (6 bases). CDR3 length equals 15 residues. The germline gives CDR1 SNHLY, CDR2 FYNNEI. Trimming left V 7 bases short and J 2 bases short, with 15 bases between. The CDR3 nucleotides read TGTGCCAGCATGGGGACAATCGGCGGCAATCAGCCCCAGCATTTT. It translates to CASMGTIGGNQPQHF.